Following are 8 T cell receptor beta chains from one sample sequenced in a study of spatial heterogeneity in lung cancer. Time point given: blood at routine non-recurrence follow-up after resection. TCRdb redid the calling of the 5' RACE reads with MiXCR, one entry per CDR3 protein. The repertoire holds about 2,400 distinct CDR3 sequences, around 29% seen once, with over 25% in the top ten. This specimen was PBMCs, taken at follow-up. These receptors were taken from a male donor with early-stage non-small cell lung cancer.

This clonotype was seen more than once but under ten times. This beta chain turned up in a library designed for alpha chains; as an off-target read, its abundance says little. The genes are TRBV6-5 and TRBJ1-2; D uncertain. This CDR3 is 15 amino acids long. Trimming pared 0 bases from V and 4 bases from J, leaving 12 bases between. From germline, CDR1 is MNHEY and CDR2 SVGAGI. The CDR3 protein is CASSYSATPGYGYTF. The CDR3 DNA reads TGTGCCAGCAGTTACTCTGCGACCCCCGGCTATGGCTACACCTTC.

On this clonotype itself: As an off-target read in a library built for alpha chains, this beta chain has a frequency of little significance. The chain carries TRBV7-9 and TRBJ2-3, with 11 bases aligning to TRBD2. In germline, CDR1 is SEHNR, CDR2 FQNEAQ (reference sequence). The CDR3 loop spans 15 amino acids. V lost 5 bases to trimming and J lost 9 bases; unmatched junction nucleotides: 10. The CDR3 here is CASSPSGRRADTQYF. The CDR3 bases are TGTGCCAGCAGCCCTAGCGGGAGGAGGGCGGACACGCAGTATTTT.

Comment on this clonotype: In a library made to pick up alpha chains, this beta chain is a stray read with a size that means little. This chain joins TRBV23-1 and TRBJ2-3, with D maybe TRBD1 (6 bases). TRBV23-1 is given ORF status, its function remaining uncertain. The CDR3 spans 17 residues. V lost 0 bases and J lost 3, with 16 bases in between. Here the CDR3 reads CASSQSGHRERTDTQYF. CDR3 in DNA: TGCGCCAGCAGTCAATCAGGGCACAGGGAGAGGACAGATACGCAGTATTTT.

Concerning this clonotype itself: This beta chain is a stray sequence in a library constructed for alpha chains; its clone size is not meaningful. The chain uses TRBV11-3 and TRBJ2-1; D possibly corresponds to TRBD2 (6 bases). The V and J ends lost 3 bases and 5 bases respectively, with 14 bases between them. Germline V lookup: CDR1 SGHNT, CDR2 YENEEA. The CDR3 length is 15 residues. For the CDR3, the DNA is TGTGCCAGCAGCTTCGCCGGGACTGTAGACAATGAGCAGTTCTTC. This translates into CASSFAGTVDNEQFF.

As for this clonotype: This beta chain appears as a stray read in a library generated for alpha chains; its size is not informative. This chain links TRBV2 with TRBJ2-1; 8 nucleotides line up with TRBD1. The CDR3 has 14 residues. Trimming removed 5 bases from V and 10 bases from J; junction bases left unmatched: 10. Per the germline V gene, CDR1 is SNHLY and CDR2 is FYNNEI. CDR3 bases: TGTGCCAGCAGTTCTCTTCAGGGGGCAGCCGAGCAGTTCTTC. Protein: CASSSLQGAAEQFF.

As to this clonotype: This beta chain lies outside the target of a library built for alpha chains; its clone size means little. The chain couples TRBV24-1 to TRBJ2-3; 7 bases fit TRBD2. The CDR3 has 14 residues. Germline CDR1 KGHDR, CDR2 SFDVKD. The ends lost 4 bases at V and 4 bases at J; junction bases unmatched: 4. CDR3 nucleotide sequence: TGTGCCACCAGTGACAGACTAGCTGCAGATACGCAGTATTTT. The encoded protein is CATSDRLAADTQYF.

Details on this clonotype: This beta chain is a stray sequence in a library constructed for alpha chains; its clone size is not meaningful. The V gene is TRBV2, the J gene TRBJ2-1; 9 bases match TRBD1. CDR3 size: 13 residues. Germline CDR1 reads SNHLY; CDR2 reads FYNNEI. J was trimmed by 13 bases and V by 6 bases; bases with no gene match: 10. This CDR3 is CASSEMGQGLQFF. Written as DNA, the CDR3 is TGTGCCAGCAGCGAGATGGGACAGGGTCTTCAGTTCTTC. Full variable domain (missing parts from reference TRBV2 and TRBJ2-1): EPEVTQTPSHQVTQMGQEVILRCVPISNHLYFYWYRQILGQKVEFLVSFYNNEISEKSEIFDDQFSVERPDGSNFTLKIRSTKLEDSAMYFCASSEMGQGLQFFGPGTRLTVL.

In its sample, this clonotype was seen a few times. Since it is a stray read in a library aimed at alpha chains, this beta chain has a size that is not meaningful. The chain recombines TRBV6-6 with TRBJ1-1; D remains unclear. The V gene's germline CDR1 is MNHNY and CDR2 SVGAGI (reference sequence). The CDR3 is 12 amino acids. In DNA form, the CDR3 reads TGTGCTACTACGAGAGGGAACACTGAAGCTTTCTTT. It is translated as CATTRGNTEAFF.